This entry describes one T cell receptor beta chain. Its target is unknown. This sample was taken from a study of cytomegalovirus exposure and HLA in healthy donors. Germline CDR1 and CDR2: SGHRS and YFSETQ. CDR3 length: 18 amino acids. V dropped 0 bases and J dropped 4 bases, with 23 bases sitting between them. The PCR contained 60 Vbeta and 13 Jbeta primers. Method: immunoSEQ multiplex PCR; TCRdb's copy keeps in-frame clones and lacks some. The sample records about 110,000 clones, around 81% being singletons. Regarding the study as a whole: Several V segments, TRBV6-2 and TRBV6-3 among them, could not be told apart and were dropped.

The V call is TRBV5-1, the J call TRBJ2-7; D may be TRBD2 (6 bases). This clonotype was obtained from a woman aged 30 to 39 in good health and CMV-seronegative. Material: PBMCs. The CDR3 loop is CASSLDLEGRVKTYEQYF. Here the CDR3 DNA reads TGCGCCAGCAGCTTGGACCTGGAGGGCAGGGTGAAGACTTACGAGCAGTACTTC.